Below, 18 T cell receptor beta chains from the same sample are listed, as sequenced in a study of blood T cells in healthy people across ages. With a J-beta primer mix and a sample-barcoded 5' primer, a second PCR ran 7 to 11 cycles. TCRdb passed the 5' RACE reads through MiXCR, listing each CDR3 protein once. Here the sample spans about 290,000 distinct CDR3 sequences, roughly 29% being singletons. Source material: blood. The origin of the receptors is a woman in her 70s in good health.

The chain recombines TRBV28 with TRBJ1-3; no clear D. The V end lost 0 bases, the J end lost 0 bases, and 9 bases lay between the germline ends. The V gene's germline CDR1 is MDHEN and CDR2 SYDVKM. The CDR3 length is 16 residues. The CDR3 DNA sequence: TGTGCCAGCAGTTTATGGGACGGCAACTCTGGAAACACCATATATTTT. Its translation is CASSLWDGNSGNTIYF.

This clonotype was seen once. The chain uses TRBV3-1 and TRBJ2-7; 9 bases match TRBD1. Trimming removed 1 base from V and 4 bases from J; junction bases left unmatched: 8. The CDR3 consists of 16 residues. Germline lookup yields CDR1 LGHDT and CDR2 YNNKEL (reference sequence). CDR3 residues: CASSQVWGTGSYEQYF. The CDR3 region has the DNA TGTGCCAGCAGCCAAGTTTGGGGGACAGGGAGTTACGAGCAGTACTTC.

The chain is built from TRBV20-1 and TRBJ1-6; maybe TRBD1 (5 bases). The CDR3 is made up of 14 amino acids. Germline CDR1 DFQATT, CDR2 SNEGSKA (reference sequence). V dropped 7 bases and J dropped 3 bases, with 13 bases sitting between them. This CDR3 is CSVSRDDYNSPLHF. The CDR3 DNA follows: TGCAGTGTTAGCCGGGACGACTATAATTCACCCCTCCACTTT.

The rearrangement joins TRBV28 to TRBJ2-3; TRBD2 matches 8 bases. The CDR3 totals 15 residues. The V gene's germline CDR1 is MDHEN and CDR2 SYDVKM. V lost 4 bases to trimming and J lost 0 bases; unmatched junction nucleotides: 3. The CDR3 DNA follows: TGTGCCAGCAGTTCTATAGCGGGAAGCACAGATACGCAGTATTTT. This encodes CASSSIAGSTDTQYF.

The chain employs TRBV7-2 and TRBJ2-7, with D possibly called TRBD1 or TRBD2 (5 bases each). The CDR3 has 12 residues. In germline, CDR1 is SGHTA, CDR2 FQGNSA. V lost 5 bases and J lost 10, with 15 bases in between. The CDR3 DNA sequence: TGTGCCAGCAGCCGCCGGCTGGGGGATCAGTACGTC. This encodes CASSRRLGDQYV.

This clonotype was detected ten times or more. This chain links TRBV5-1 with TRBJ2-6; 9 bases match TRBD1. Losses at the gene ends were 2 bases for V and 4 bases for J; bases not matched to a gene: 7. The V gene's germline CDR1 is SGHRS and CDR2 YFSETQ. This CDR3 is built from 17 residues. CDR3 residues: CASSFTGTGPGANVLTF. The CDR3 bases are TGCGCCAGCAGCTTTACCGGGACAGGGCCCGGGGCCAACGTCCTGACTTTC.

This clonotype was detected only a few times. The CDR3 DNA reads as TGTGCCAGCAGTTACCCAACAGGGCGAGGGGAGACCCAGTACTTC. It specifies CASSYPTGRGETQYF. This chain connects TRBV6-2 or TRBV6-3 to TRBJ2-5; maybe TRBD1 (6 bases). Looked up from germline, CDR1 is MNHEY and CDR2 is SVGEGT. This CDR3 comprises 15 residues. V was shortened by 2 bases and J by 5 bases, with 15 bases between the two germline ends.

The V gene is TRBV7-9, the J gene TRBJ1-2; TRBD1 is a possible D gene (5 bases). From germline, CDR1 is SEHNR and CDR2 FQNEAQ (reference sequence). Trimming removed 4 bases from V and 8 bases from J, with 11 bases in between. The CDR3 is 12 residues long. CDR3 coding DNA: TGTGCCAGCAGCTGGTTGGACACCGGCTACACCTTC. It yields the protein CASSWLDTGYTF.

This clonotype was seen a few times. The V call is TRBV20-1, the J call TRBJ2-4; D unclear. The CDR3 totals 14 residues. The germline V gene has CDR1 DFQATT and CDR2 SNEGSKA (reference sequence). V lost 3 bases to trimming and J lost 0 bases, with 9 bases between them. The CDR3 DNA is TGCAGTGCTAGGGCCCGTATAGCCAAAAACATTCAGTACTTC. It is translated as CSARARIAKNIQYF.

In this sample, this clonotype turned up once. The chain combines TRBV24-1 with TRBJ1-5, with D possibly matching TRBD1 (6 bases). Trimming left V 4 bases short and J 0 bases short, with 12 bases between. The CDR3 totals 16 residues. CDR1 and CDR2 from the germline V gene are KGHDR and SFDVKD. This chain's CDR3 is CATSDDQGYSNQPQHF. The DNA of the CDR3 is TGTGCCACCAGTGACGACCAGGGGTATAGCAATCAGCCCCAGCATTTT.

CDR3 sequence reads: CASSLVMSKGRSTEQFF. In nucleotides, the CDR3 is TGTGCCAGCAGCTTAGTCATGAGTAAAGGGAGGAGCACTGAGCAGTTCTTC. V and J are TRBV7-2 and TRBJ2-1; maybe TRBD2 (6 bases). Germline V gives CDR1 SGHTA, CDR2 FQGNSA. The CDR3 runs 17 residues. V gave up 1 base and J gave up 9 bases, with 22 bases separating them.

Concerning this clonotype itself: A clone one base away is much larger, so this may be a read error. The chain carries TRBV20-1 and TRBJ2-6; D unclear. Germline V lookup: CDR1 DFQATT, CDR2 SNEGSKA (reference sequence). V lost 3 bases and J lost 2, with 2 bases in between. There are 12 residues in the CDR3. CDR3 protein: CSASAGANVLTF. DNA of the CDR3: TGCAGTGCTAGTGCTGGGGCCAACGTCCTGACTTTC.

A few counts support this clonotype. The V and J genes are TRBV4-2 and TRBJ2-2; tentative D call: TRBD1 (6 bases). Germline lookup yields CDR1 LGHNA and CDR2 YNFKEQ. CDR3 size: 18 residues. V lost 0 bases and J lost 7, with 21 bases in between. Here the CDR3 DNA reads TGTGCCAGCAGCCAAGACCTTAGACCCGACAGGTTCGGCGGGGAGCTGTTTTTT. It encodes CASSQDLRPDRFGGELFF.

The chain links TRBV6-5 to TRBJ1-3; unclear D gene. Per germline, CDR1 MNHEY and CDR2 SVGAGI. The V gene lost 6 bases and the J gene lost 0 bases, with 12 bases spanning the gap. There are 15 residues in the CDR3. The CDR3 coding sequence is TGTGCCAGCAGGCCGGGCTTTTACTCTGGAAACACCATATATTTT. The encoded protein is CASRPGFYSGNTIYF.

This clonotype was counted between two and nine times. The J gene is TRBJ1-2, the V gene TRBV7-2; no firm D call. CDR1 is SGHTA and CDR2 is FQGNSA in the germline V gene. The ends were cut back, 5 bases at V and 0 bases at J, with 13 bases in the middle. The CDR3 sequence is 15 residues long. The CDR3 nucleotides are TGTGCCAGCAGCCAGATTACAGTAACTAACTATGGCTACACCTTC. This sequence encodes CASSQITVTNYGYTF.

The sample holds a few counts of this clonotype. The CDR3 coding sequence is TGCAGTGCTAGAAGCGGGACACTGGGACCGTACTTC. Translating gives CSARSGTLGPYF. This rearrangement joins TRBV20-1 to TRBJ2-5; D is possibly TRBD2 (7 bases). V shed 2 bases and J shed 13 bases, with 17 bases lying between them. The CDR3 has 12 residues. From germline, CDR1 is DFQATT and CDR2 SNEGSKA (reference sequence).

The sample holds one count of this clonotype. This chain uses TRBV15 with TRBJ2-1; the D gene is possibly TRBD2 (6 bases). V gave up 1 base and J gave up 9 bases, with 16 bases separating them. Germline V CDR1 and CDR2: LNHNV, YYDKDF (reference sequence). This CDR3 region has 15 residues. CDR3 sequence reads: CATSRGEVLAGEQFF. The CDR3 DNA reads TGTGCCACCAGCAGAGGAGAAGTACTAGCCGGTGAGCAGTTCTTC.

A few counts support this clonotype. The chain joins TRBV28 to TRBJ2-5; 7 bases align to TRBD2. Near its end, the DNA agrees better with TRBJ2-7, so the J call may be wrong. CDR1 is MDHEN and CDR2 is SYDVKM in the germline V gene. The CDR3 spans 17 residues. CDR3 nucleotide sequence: TGTGCCACCACTACCCCTGGGGGGGGAGGATTATATGGCGAGCAGTACTTC. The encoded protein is CATTTPGGGGLYGEQYF.